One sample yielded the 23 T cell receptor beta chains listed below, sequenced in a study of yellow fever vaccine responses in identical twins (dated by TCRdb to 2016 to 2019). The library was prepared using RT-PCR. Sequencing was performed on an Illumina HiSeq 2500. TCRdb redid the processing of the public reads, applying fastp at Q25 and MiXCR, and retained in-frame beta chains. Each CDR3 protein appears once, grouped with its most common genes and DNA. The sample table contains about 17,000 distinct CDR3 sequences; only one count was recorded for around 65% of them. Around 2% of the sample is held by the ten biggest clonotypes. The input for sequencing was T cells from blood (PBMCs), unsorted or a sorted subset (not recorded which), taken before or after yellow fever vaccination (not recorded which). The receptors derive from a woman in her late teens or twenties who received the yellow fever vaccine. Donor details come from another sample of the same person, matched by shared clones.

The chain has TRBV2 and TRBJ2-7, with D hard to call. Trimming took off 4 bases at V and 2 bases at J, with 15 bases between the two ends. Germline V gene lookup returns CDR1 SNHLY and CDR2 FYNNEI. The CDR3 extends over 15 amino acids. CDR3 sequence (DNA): TGTGCCAGCAGTGTCCCCCACCTAGAAGCCTACGAGCAGTACTTC. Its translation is CASSVPHLEAYEQYF.

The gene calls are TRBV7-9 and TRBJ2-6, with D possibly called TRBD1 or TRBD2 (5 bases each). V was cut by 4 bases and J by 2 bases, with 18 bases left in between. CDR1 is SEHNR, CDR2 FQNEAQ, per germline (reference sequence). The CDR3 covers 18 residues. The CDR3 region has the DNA TGTGCCAGCAGCTACTTAGGCTTCAGGGAGACTGGGGCCAACGTCCTGACTTTC. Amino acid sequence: CASSYLGFRETGANVLTF.

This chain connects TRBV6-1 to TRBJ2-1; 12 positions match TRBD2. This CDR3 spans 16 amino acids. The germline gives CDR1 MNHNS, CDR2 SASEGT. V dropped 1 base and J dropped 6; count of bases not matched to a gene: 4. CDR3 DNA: TGTGCCAGCAGTGAAGGGCCGACTAGCGGGAGCAATGAGCAGTTCTTC. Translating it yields CASSEGPTSGSNEQFF.

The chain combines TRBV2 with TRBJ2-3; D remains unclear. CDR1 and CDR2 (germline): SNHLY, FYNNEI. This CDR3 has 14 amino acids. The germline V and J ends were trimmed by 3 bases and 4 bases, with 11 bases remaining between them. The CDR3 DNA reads TGTGCCAGCAGTGACTGGGATAAGTCAGATACGCAGTATTTT. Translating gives CASSDWDKSDTQYF.

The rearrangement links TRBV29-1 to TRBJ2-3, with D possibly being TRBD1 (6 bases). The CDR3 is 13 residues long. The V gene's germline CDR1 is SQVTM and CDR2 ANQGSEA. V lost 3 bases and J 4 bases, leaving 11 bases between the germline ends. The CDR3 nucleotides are TGCAGCGTTGATCTGGGGGCCGCAGATACGCAGTATTTT. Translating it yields CSVDLGAADTQYF.

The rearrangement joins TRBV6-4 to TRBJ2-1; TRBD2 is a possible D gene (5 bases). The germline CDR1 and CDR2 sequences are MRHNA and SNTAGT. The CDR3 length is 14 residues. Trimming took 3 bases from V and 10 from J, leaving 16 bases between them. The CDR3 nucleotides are TGTGCCAGCAGTGAATTAGTCGAGGGCAGGGAGCAGTTCTTC. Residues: CASSELVEGREQFF.

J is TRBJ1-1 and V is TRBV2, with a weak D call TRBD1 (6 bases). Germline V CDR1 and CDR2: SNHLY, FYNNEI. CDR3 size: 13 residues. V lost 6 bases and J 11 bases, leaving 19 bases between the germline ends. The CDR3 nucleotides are TGTGCCAGCAGATACAACCAGGGGCTTTTGGCTTTCTTT. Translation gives CASRYNQGLLAFF.

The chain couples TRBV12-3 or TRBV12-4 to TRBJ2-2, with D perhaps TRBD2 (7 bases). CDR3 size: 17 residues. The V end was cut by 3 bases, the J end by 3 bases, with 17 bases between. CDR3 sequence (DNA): TGTGCCAGCAGTTTTCCCAAATCGGGGGGCGACACCGGGGAGCTGTTTTTT. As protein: CASSFPKSGGDTGELFF.

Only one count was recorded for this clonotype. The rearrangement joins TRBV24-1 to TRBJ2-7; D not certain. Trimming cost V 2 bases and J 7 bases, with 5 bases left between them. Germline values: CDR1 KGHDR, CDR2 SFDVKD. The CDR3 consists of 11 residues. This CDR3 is CATSDSIEQYF. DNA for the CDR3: TGTGCCACCAGTGATTCGATAGAGCAGTACTTC.

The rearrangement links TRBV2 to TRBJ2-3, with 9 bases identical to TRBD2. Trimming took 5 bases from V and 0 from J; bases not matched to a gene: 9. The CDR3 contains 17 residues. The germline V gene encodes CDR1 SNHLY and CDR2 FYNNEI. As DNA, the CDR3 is TGTGCCAGCAGTTCACCTCTAGCGGGACAAAGCACAGATACGCAGTATTTT. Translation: CASSSPLAGQSTDTQYF.

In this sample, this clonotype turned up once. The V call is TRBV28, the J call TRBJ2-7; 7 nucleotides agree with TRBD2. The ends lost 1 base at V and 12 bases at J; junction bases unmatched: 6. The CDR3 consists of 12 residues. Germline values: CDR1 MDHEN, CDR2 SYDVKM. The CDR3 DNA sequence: TGTGCCAGCAGTTTATTGGGTGGGACTACGTACGTC. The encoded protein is CASSLLGGTTYV.

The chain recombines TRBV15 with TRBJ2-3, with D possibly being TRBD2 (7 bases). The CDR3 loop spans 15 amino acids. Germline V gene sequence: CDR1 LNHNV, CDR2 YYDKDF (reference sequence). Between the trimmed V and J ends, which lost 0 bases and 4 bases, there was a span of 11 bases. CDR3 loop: CATSRDGGPSDTQYF. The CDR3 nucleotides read TGTGCCACCAGCAGAGACGGGGGGCCATCAGATACGCAGTATTTT.

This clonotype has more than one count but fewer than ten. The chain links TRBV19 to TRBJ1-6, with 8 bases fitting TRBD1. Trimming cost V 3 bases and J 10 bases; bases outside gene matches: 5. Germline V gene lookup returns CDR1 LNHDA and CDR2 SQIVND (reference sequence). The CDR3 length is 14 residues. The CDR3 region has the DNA TGTGCCAGTAGTATGATACAGGGGGACTCACCCCTCCACTTT. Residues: CASSMIQGDSPLHF.

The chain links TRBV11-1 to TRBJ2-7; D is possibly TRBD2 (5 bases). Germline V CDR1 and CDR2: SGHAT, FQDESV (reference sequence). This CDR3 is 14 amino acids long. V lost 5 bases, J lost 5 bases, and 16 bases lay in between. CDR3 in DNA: TGTGCCAGCAGCCCACTAGTGGTCCAGGACGAGCAGTACTTC. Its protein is CASSPLVVQDEQYF. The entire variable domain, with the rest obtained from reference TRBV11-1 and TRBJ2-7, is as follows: EAEVAQSPRYKITEKSQAVAFWCDPISGHATLYWYRQILGQGPELLVQFQDESVVDDSQLPKDRFSAERLKGVDSTLKIQPAELGDSAMYLCASSPLVVQDEQYFGPGTRLTVT.

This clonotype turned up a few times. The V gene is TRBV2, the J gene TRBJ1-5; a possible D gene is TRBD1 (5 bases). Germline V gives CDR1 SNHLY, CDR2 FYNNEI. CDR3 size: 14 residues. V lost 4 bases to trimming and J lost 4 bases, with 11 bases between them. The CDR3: CASSVEGKNQPQHF. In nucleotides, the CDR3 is TGTGCCAGCAGTGTAGAGGGGAAAAATCAGCCCCAGCATTTT. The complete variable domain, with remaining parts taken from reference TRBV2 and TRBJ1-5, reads EPEVTQTPSHQVTQMGQEVILRCVPISNHLYFYWYRQILGQKVEFLVSFYNNEISEKSEIFDDQFSVERPDGSNFTLKIRSTKLEDSAMYFCASSVEGKNQPQHFGDGTRLSIL.

The CDR3 DNA reads TGCAGTGCCATTGGGACGGGCACTGAAGCTTTCTTT. Translating gives CSAIGTGTEAFF. The chain employs TRBV20-1 and TRBJ1-1, with D maybe TRBD1 (5 bases). Germline CDR1 and CDR2: DFQATT and SNEGSKA (reference sequence). The CDR3 consists of 12 residues. V dropped 6 bases and J dropped 4 bases, with 12 bases sitting between them.

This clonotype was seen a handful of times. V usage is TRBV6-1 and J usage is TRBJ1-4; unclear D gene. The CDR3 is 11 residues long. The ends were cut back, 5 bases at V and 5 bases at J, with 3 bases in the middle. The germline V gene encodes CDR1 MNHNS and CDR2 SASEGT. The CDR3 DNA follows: TGTGCCAGCAGTTTGAATGAAAAACTGTTTTTT. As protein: CASSLNEKLFF.

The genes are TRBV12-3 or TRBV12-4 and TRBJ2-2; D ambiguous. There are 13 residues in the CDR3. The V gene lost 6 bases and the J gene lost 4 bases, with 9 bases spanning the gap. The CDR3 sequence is CASRGRSTGELFF. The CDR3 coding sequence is TGTGCCAGCAGGGGCCGGAGCACCGGGGAGCTGTTTTTT.

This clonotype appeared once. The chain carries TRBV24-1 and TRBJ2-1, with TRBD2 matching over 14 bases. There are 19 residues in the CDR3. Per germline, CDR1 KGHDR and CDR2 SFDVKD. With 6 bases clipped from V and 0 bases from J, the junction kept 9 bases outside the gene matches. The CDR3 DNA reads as TGTGCCACCAGTAATACGGGACTAGCGGGAGTTGGCTCCTACAATGAGCAGTTCTTC. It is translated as CATSNTGLAGVGSYNEQFF.

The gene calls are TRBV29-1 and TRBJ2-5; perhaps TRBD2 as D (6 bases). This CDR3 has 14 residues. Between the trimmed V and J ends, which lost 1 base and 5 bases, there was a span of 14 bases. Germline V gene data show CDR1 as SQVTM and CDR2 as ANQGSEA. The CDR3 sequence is CSVEAWGRLETQYF. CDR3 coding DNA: TGCAGCGTTGAAGCTTGGGGGAGGTTGGAGACCCAGTACTTC.

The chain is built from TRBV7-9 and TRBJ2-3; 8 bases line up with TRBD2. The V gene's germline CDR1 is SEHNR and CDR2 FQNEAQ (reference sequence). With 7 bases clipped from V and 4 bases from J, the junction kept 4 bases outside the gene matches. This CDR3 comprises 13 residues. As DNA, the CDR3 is TGTGCCAGCAAACTCGGGGGGGCAGATACGCAGTATTTT. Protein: CASKLGGADTQYF.

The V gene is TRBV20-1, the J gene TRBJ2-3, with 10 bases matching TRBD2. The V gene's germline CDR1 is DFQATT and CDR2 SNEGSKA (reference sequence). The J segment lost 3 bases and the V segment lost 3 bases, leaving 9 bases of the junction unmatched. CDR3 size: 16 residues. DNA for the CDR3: TGCAGTGCTAGGCTAGCGGGGGTGAGGGAAACAGATACGCAGTATTTT. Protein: CSARLAGVRETDTQYF.

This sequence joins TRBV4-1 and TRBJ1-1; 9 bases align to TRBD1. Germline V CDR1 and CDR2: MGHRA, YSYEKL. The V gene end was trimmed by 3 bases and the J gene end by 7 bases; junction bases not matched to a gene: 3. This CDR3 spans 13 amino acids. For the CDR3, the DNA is TGCGCCAGCAGCCAGAACAGGGGGCTTGAAGCTTTCTTT. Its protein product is CASSQNRGLEAFF.